A single sample is the source of the 23 T cell receptor beta chains below, sequenced in a study of blood T cell repertoires in COVID-19. Assay used: immunoSEQ multiplex PCR; TCRdb lists only in-frame clones, some missing. This sample yields roughly 130,000 clones, of which around 80% are seen a single time; around 1.9% belongs to the top ten. Material: peripheral blood. All receptors come from a man aged 65 to 79 with acute or convalescent COVID-19.

This chain uses TRBV7-2 with TRBJ2-7; the D gene is possibly TRBD2 (5 bases). In germline, CDR1 is SGHTA, CDR2 FQGNSA. CDR3 length: 15 residues. V lost 5 bases to trimming and J lost 1 base, with 15 bases between them. The CDR3: CASSPGPGMSYEQYF. CDR3 nucleotides: TGTGCCAGCAGCCCCGGACCGGGGATGTCCTACGAGCAGTACTTC.

This chain uses TRBV7-9 with TRBJ1-5, with a weak D call TRBD1 (5 bases). The CDR3 has 16 residues. Trimming took off 4 bases at V and 5 bases at J, with 18 bases between the two ends. Germline CDR1 and CDR2: SEHNR and FQNEAQ (reference sequence). CDR3 DNA sequence: TGTGCCAGCAGCTCCGCAGGGCGACAGACAGATCAGCCCCAGCATTTT. Protein product: CASSSAGRQTDQPQHF.

Only a few counts were recorded for this clone. This chain uses TRBV4-1 with TRBJ1-5; tentative D call: TRBD1 (5 bases). Germline lookup yields CDR1 MGHRA and CDR2 YSYEKL. The ends were cut back, 0 bases at V and 4 bases at J, with 10 bases in the middle. The length of the CDR3 is 15 residues. The chain's CDR3 is CASSQDSGGNQPQHF. The CDR3 coding sequence is TGCGCCAGCAGCCAAGATAGTGGGGGGAATCAGCCCCAGCATTTT.

This clone was detected a few times. V usage is TRBV29-1 and J usage is TRBJ2-3, with a possible D match to TRBD2 (6 bases). This CDR3 has 13 residues. The V end was cut by 6 bases, the J end by 0 bases, with 10 bases between. Germline assignment: CDR1 SQVTM and CDR2 ANQGSEA. CDR3 residues: CSVGRFSTDTQYF. In nucleotides, the CDR3 is TGCAGCGTGGGGAGGTTTAGCACAGATACGCAGTATTTT.

The V gene is TRBV7-9, the J gene TRBJ1-2; D uncertain. Trimming removed 1 base from V and 2 bases from J, with 8 bases in between. The CDR3 runs to 14 residues. Germline values: CDR1 SEHNR, CDR2 FQNEAQ (reference sequence). CDR3 coding DNA: TGTGCCAGCAGCTTAGGAGGGAGCAACTATGGCTACACCTTC. This sequence encodes CASSLGGSNYGYTF.

J is TRBJ1-1 and V is TRBV10-1; TRBD1 agrees at 8 bases. The V segment lost 6 bases and the J segment 4 bases; nucleotides outside the gene matches: 4. Germline V gene data show CDR1 as WNHNN and CDR2 as SYGVQD (reference sequence). CDR3 length: 13 amino acids. Here the CDR3 reads CASRRDRSTEAFF. CDR3 nucleotide sequence: TGCGCCAGCAGGAGGGACAGGTCCACTGAAGCTTTCTTT.

This clone was seen a handful of times. The chain carries TRBV28 and TRBJ1-2, with 11 bases fitting TRBD1. This CDR3 has 17 residues. With V trimmed by 5 bases and J by 3 bases, 11 bases remained unmatched. Germline CDR1 is MDHEN and CDR2 is SYDVKM. The DNA of the CDR3 is TGTGCCAGCAGTCTCCCGTGGACAGGGGGCCTTTACTATGGCTACACCTTC. Translating gives CASSLPWTGGLYYGYTF.

J is TRBJ2-2 and V is TRBV5-1; 7 bases are shared with TRBD2. The germline V gene has CDR1 SGHRS and CDR2 YFSETQ. This CDR3 is 18 amino acids long. The trim removed 1 base at V and 2 bases at J, leaving 11 bases unmatched. CDR3 DNA sequence: TGCGCCAGCAGCTTGTCGCGAGCGGGGACTTCCAACACCGGGGAGCTGTTTTTT. This gives the protein CASSLSRAGTSNTGELFF.

The rearrangement uses TRBV6-2 or TRBV6-3 and TRBJ2-5; D not certain. Germline CDR1 MNHEY, CDR2 SVGEGT. This CDR3 has 16 amino acids. The germline V and J ends were trimmed by 0 bases and 2 bases, with 13 bases remaining between them. As DNA, the CDR3 is TGTGCCAGCAGTTACTCCTGGAGCCTAGGTCAAGAGACCCAGTACTTC. The encoded protein is CASSYSWSLGQETQYF.

V usage is TRBV13 and J usage is TRBJ2-1; 8 bases are shared with TRBD2. This CDR3 spans 15 amino acids. After removal of 5 bases from V and 7 bases from J, the junction contained 10 bases not matched to a gene. Germline CDR1 PRHDT, CDR2 FYEKMQ (reference sequence). CDR3 in DNA: TGTGCCAGCAGCCATCGAGAGCGGGGGTGGAATGAGCAGTTCTTC. This sequence encodes CASSHRERGWNEQFF.

The chain uses TRBV10-1 and TRBJ1-6; no definite D call. V was cut by 3 bases and J by 7 bases, with 7 bases left in between. This CDR3 comprises 13 residues. Germline loops: CDR1 WNHNN, CDR2 SYGVQD (reference sequence). CDR3 region: CASSDRRNSPLHF. As DNA, the CDR3 is TGCGCCAGCAGTGACCGGAGGAATTCACCCCTCCACTTT.

The rearrangement links TRBV12-2 to TRBJ1-1; no check of the table's D call, TRBD1, against the DNA was made. TRBV12-2 is described as a pseudogene. The CDR3 length is 14 residues. CDR3 DNA sequence: TGTGCAAGTCGCTTAGTCAGGGGGCACACTGAAGCTTTCTTT. Its protein product is CASRLVRGHTEAFF.

The chain couples TRBV28 to TRBJ2-5; D uncertain. Between the trimmed V and J ends, which lost 5 bases and 1 base, there was a span of 11 bases. This CDR3 contains 14 residues. Germline lookup yields CDR1 MDHEN and CDR2 SYDVKM. CDR3 bases: TGTGCCAGCAGTCCGTCTCTCGGCCAAGAGACCCAGTACTTC. It specifies CASSPSLGQETQYF.

CDR3 coding DNA: TGCGCCAGCAGCCAGGGGACTAGACCCGACCTGACAGATACGCAGTATTTT. It yields the protein CASSQGTRPDLTDTQYF. The rearrangement joins TRBV5-1 to TRBJ2-3, with 8 bases identical to TRBD2. With V trimmed by 4 bases and J by 3 bases, 13 bases remained unmatched. This CDR3 contains 17 residues. Germline lookup yields CDR1 SGHRS and CDR2 YFSETQ.

The chain recombines TRBV6-5 with TRBJ1-6; D gene uncertain. The CDR3 runs to 15 residues. V lost 10 bases and J 0 bases, leaving 13 bases between the germline ends. Germline CDR1 MNHEY, CDR2 SVGAGI. The CDR3 spells CATRLASSYNSPLHF. The CDR3 DNA reads as TGTGCCACCCGATTAGCTAGCTCCTATAATTCACCCCTCCACTTT.

Only one count was recorded for this clone. The chain employs TRBV5-1 and TRBJ2-1; D is perhaps TRBD2 (6 bases). The CDR3 totals 14 residues. CDR1 is SGHRS, CDR2 YFSETQ, per germline. Trimming cost V 0 bases and J 4 bases, with 8 bases left between them. CDR3 nucleotides: TGCGCCAGCAGCTTGGTTCTAGCGTACAATGAGCAGTTCTTC. Its protein is CASSLVLAYNEQFF.

The chain employs TRBV11-2 and TRBJ2-7; no firm D call. Germline-derived CDR1 and CDR2 are SGHAT and FQNNGV. This CDR3 comprises 13 residues. Between the trimmed V and J ends, which lost 1 base and 4 bases, there was a span of 8 bases. In DNA form, the CDR3 reads TGTGCCAGCAGCTTAGGGCAGATGTACGAGCAGTACTTC. It encodes CASSLGQMYEQYF.

This chain links TRBV4-2 with TRBJ1-1; possibly TRBD1 for D (5 bases). CDR3 length equals 13 residues. The germline V gene encodes CDR1 LGHNA and CDR2 YNFKEQ. Between the trimmed V and J ends, which lost 4 bases and 4 bases, there was a span of 10 bases. The CDR3 reads CASSPQGSTEAFF. As DNA, the CDR3 is TGTGCCAGCAGCCCTCAGGGCAGCACTGAAGCTTTCTTT.

The chain recombines TRBV2 with TRBJ1-1; a weak D match, TRBD1 (6 bases). V lost 4 bases and J lost 1, with 19 bases in between. CDR3 length equals 17 residues. CDR1 and CDR2 from the germline V gene are SNHLY and FYNNEI. Written as DNA, the CDR3 is TGTGCCAGCAGTGGCTTACCACAGGGCCTTCCGAACACTGAAGCTTTCTTT. It specifies CASSGLPQGLPNTEAFF.

The J gene is TRBJ2-7, the V gene TRBV7-8; tentatively, D is TRBD2 (5 bases). The germline V and J ends were trimmed by 5 bases and 2 bases, with 7 bases remaining between them. Germline CDR1 and CDR2: SGHVS and FQNEAQ. The CDR3 sequence is 12 residues long. CDR3 loop: CASSLGTYEQYF. DNA for the CDR3: TGTGCCAGCAGCCTCGGGACCTACGAGCAGTACTTC.

This clone appeared once. The chain carries TRBV7-8 and TRBJ1-5, with D possibly matching TRBD1 (6 bases). The ends were cut back, 7 bases at V and 2 bases at J, with 15 bases in the middle. This CDR3 contains 15 residues. Germline V lookup: CDR1 SGHVS, CDR2 FQNEAQ. The CDR3 protein is CASTLGAGGNQPQHF. In nucleotides, the CDR3 is TGTGCCAGCACACTGGGGGCCGGGGGCAATCAGCCCCAGCATTTT. Using reference TRBV7-8 and TRBJ1-5 for the parts outside the CDR3, the full variable domain is GAGVSQSPRYKVAKRGQDVALRCDPISGHVSLFWYQQALGQGPEFLTYFQNEAQLDKSGLPSDRFFAERPEGSVSTLKIQRTQQEDSAVYLCASTLGAGGNQPQHFGDGTRLSIL.

This clone was observed once. The rearrangement joins TRBV5-1 to TRBJ2-7; tentative D call: TRBD1 (6 bases). V lost 0 bases to trimming and J lost 0 bases, with 7 bases between them. The CDR3 is 14 amino acids. The V gene's germline CDR1 is SGHRS and CDR2 YFSETQ. The DNA for the CDR3 is TGCGCCAGCAGCTTGGTAGGGGGCTCCTACGAGCAGTACTTC. It is translated as CASSLVGGSYEQYF.

This clone was observed a few times. The genes are TRBV29-1 and TRBJ2-3, with no clear D. Germline CDR1 SQVTM, CDR2 ANQGSEA. The germline V and J ends were trimmed by 1 base and 4 bases, with 9 bases remaining between them. The CDR3 length is 13 residues. DNA of the CDR3: TGCAGCGTTGAAGCTGTGGCGGCAGATACGCAGTATTTT. Encoded protein: CSVEAVAADTQYF.